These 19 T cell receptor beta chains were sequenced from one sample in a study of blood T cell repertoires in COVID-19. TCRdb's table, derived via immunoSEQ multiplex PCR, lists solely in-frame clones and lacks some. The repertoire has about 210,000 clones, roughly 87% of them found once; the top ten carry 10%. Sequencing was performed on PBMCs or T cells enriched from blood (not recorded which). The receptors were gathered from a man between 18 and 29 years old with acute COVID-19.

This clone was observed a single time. This CDR3 reads CASTPGTGNTIYF. In DNA form, the CDR3 reads TGTGCCAGCACCCCCGGGACTGGAAACACCATATATTTT. The chain employs TRBV6-5 and TRBJ1-3; the D is unclear. Trimming left V 7 bases short and J 2 bases short, with 9 bases between. Germline loops: CDR1 MNHEY, CDR2 SVGAGI. This CDR3 comprises 13 residues.

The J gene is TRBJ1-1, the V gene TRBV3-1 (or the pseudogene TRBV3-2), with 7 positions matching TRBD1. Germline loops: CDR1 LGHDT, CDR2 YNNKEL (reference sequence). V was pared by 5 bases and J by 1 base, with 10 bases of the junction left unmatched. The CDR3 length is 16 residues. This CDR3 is CASSFQTGRTNTEAFF. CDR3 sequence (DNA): TGTGCCAGCAGCTTTCAGACAGGGAGGACGAACACTGAAGCTTTCTTT.

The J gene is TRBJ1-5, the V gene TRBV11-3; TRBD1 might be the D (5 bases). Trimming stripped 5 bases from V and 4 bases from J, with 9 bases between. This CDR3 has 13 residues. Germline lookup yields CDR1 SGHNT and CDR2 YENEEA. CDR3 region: CASSIGGNQPQHF. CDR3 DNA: TGTGCCAGCAGCATCGGGGGAAATCAGCCCCAGCATTTT.

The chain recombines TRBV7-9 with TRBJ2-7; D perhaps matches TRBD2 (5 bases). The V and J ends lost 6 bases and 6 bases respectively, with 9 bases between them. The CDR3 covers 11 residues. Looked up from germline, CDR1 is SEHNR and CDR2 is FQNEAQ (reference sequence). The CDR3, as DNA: TGTGCCAGCAGTAGGGAGACCGAGCAGTACTTC. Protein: CASSRETEQYF.

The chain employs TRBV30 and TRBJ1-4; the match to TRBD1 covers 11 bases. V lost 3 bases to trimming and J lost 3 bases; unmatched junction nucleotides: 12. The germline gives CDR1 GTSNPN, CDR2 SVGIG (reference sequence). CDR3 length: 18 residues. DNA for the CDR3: TGTGCCTGGAGGACGACCCCGGGACAGGGGGTCTCTAATGAAAAACTGTTTTTT. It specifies CAWRTTPGQGVSNEKLFF.

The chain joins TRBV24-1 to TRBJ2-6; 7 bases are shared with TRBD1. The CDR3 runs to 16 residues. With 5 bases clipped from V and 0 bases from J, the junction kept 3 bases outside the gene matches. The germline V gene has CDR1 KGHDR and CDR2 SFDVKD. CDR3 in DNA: TGTGCCACCAGTGGACAGGGAAGCTCTGGGGCCAACGTCCTGACTTTC. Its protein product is CATSGQGSSGANVLTF.

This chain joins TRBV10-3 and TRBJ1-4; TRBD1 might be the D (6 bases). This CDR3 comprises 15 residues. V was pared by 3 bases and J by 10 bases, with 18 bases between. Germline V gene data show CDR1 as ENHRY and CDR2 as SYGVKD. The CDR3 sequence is CAISDSTGPGGKLFF. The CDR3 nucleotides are TGTGCCATCAGTGACTCGACAGGACCCGGAGGAAAACTGTTTTTT.

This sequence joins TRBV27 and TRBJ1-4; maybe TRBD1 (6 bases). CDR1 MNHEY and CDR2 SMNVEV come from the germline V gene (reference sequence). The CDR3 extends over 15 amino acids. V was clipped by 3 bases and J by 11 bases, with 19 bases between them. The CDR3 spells CASSLRGGRLQKLFF. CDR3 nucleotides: TGTGCCAGCAGTTTGAGGGGGGGACGACTTCAGAAACTGTTTTTT.

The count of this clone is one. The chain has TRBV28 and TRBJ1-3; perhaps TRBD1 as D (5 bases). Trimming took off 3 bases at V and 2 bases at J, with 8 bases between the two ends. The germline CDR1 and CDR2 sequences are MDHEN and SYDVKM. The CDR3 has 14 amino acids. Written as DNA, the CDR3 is TGTGCCAGCAGTTTCGGCAGGGCTGGAAACACCATATATTTT. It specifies CASSFGRAGNTIYF. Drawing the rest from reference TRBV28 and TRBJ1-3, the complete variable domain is DVKVTQSSRYLVKRTGEKVFLECVQDMDHENMFWYRQDPGLGLRLIYFSYDVKMKEKGDIPEGYSVSREKKERFSLILESASTNQTSMYLCASSFGRAGNTIYFGEGSWLTVV.

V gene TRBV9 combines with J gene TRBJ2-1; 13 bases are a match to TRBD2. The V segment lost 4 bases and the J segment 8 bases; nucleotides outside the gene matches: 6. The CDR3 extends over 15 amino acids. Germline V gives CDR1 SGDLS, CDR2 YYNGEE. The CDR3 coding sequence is TGTGCCAGCAGCCCAACTAGCGGGAGGGCCGATGAGCAGTTCTTC. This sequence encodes CASSPTSGRADEQFF.

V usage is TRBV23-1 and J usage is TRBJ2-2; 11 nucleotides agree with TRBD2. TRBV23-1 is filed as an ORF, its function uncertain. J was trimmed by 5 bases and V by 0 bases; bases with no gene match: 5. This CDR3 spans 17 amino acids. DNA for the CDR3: TGCGCCAGCAGTCAATCCGGTAGCGGGAGGGCAACCGGGGAGCTGTTTTTT. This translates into CASSQSGSGRATGELFF.

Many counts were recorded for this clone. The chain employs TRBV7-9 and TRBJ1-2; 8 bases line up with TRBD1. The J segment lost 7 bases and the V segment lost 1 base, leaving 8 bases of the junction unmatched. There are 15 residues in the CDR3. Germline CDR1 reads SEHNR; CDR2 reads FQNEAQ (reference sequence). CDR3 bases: TGTGCCAGCAGCTTAGGGCAGGGGGCCCATGGTGGCTACACCTTC. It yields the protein CASSLGQGAHGGYTF. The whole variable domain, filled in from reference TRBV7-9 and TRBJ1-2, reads DTGVSQNPRHKITKRGQNVTFRCDPISEHNRLYWYRQTLGQGPEFLTYFQNEAQLEKSRLLSDRFSAERPKGSFSTLEIQRTEQGDSAMYLCASSLGQGAHGGYTFGSGTRLTVV.

CDR3 in DNA: TGTGCCTGGAGTGAACTGACTGTGAGTCTCCTACCCAACTATGGCTACACCTTC. As protein: CAWSELTVSLLPNYGYTF. V usage is TRBV30 and J usage is TRBJ1-2; D is unresolved. The germline V gene has CDR1 GTSNPN and CDR2 SVGIG (reference sequence). Trimming removed 1 base at V and 2 bases at J, with 23 bases between. The CDR3 runs to 18 residues.

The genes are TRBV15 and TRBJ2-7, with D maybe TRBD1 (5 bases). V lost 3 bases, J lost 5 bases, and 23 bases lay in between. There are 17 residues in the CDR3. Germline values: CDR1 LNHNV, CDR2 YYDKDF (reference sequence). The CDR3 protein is CATSRMSLKGFENEQYF. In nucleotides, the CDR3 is TGTGCCACCAGCAGGATGTCGCTAAAGGGGTTTGAGAACGAGCAGTACTTC.

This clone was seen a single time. The CDR3 loop reads CATAPGTNYGYTF. CDR3 sequence (DNA): TGTGCCACCGCACCAGGAACTAACTATGGCTACACCTTC. J is TRBJ1-2 and V is TRBV19, with D hard to call. V was shortened by 10 bases and J by 0 bases, with 12 bases between the two germline ends. CDR3 length: 13 residues. From germline, CDR1 is LNHDA and CDR2 SQIVND (reference sequence). The full variable domain, in which reference TRBV19 and TRBJ1-2 provide the parts outside the CDR3, is DGGITQSPKYLFRKEGQNVTLSCEQNLNHDAMYWYRQDPGQGLRLIYYSQIVNDFQKGDIAEGYSVSREKKESFPLTVTSAQKNPTAFYLCATAPGTNYGYTFGSGTRLTVV.

This CDR3 is CAWSLAGAGHDTQYF. As DNA, the CDR3 is TGTGCCTGGAGCCTAGCGGGAGCCGGTCATGATACGCAGTATTTT. V usage is TRBV30 and J usage is TRBJ2-3; 10 positions agree with TRBD2. Trimming cost V 3 bases and J 6 bases; bases outside gene matches: 9. Germline V gene sequence: CDR1 GTSNPN, CDR2 SVGIG (reference sequence). The CDR3 totals 15 residues.

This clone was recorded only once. The CDR3 loop reads CASSLVGQGYEAFF. The DNA for the CDR3 is TGTGCCAGCAGCTTAGTGGGACAGGGCTATGAAGCTTTCTTT. This chain connects TRBV11-1 to TRBJ1-1; 9 bases match TRBD1. The germline V gene has CDR1 SGHAT and CDR2 FQDESV (reference sequence). With V trimmed by 1 base and J by 7 bases, 4 bases remained unmatched. This CDR3 is built from 14 residues.

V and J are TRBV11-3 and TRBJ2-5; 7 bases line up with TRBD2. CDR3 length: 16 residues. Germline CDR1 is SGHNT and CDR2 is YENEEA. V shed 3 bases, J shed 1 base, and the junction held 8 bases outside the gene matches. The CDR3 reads CASSFGVLAAQETQYF. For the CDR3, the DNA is TGTGCCAGCAGCTTTGGAGTGCTAGCGGCCCAAGAGACCCAGTACTTC.

Written as DNA, the CDR3 is TGTGCCAGTAACGCAGGGGGTAATTCACCCCTCCACTTT. Amino acid sequence: CASNAGGNSPLHF. This chain joins TRBV19 and TRBJ1-6; TRBD1 agrees at 7 bases. V trimming: 7 bases; J trimming: 6 bases; junction bases outside the gene matches: 3. The V gene's germline CDR1 is LNHDA and CDR2 SQIVND (reference sequence). The CDR3 runs 13 residues.